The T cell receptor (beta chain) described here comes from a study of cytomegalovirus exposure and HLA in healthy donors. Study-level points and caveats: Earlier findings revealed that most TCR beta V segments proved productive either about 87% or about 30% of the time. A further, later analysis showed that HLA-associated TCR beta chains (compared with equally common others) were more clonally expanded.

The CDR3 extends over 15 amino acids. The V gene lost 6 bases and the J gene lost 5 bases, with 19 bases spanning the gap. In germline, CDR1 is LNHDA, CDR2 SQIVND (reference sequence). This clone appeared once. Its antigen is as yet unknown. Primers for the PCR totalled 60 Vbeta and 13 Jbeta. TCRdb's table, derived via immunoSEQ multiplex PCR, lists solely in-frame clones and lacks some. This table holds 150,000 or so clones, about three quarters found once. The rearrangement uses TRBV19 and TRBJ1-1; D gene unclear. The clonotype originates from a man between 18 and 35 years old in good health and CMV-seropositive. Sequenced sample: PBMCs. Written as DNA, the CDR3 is TGTGCCAGTAGGCCTGGGCCGCGTATGGTGACTGAAGCTTTCTTT. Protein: CASRPGPRMVTEAFF.